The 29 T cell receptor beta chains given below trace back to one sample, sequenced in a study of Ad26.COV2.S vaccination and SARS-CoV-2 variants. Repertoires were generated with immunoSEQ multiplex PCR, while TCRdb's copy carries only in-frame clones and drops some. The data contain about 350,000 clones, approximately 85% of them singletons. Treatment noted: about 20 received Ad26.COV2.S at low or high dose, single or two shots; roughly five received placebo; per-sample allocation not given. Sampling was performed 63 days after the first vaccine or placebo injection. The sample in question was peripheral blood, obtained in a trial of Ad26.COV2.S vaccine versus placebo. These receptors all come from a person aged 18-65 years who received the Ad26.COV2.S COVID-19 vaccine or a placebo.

CDR3 protein: CASSGQGLAEAFF. The DNA for the CDR3 is TGTGCCAGCAGTGGACAGGGTTTGGCTGAAGCTTTCTTT. The chain carries TRBV28 and TRBJ1-1; 8 nucleotides align to TRBD1. Germline lookup yields CDR1 MDHEN and CDR2 SYDVKM. V lost 5 bases to trimming and J lost 6 bases; unmatched junction nucleotides: 5. This CDR3 spans 13 amino acids.

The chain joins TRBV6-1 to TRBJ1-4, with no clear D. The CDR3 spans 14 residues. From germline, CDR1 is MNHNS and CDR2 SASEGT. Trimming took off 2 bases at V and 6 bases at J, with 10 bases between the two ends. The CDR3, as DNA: TGTGCCAGCAGTGAAATGGGGATTGATGAAAAACTGTTTTTT. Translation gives CASSEMGIDEKLFF.

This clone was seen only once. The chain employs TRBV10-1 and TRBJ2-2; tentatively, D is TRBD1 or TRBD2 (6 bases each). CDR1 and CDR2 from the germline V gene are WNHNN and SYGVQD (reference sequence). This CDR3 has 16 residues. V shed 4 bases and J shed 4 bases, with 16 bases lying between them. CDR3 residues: CASSGGSGGGTGELFF. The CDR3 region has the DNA TGCGCCAGCAGTGGGGGGAGCGGAGGGGGCACCGGGGAGCTGTTTTTT.

The CDR3 spells CASSLAGTSSYEQYF. As DNA, the CDR3 is TGTGCCAGCAGCTTAGCTGGGACTAGCAGCTACGAGCAGTACTTC. The chain recombines TRBV7-2 with TRBJ2-7; 9 bases align to TRBD2. With V trimmed by 0 bases and J by 3 bases, 3 bases remained unmatched. In germline, CDR1 is SGHTA, CDR2 FQGNSA. The CDR3 is 15 amino acids.

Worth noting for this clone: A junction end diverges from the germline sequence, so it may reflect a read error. The CDR3 sequence is CASSIGGDYGYTF. The CDR3 DNA reads TGTGCCAGTAGCATAGGAGGGGACTATGGCTACACCTTC. The chain couples TRBV19 to TRBJ1-2, with a possible D match to TRBD1 (5 bases). CDR1 and CDR2 (germline): LNHDA, SQIVND (reference sequence). The CDR3 loop spans 13 amino acids.

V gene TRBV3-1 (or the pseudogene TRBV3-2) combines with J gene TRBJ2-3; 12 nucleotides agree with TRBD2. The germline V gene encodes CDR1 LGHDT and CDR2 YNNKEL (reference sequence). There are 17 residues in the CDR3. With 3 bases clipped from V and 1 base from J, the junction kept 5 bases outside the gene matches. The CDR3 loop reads CASSQTSGGAGTDTQYF. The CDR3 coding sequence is TGTGCCAGCAGCCAGACTAGCGGGGGCGCGGGCACAGATACGCAGTATTTT.

The CDR3 is CASSGRGRTRQHF. The CDR3 DNA reads as TGTGCCAGCAGCGGGAGGGGCAGGACACGCCAGCATTTT. The rearrangement joins TRBV7-8 to TRBJ1-5; perhaps TRBD1 as D (5 bases). This CDR3 spans 13 amino acids. V was pared by 5 bases and J by 12 bases, with 17 bases between. Germline V gene lookup returns CDR1 SGHVS and CDR2 FQNEAQ.

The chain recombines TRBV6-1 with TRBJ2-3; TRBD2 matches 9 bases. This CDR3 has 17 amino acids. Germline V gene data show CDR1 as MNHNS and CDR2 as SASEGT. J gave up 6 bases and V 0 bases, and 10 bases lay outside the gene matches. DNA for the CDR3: TGTGCCAGCAGTGAAGCGGGAGTAGCGGGGGCCCGGGATACGCAGTATTTT. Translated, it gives CASSEAGVAGARDTQYF.

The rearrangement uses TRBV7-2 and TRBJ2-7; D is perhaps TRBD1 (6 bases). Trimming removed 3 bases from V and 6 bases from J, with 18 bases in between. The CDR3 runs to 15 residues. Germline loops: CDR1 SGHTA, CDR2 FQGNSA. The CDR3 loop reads CASSFTGTQPAEQYF. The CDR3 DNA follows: TGTGCCAGCAGCTTCACCGGGACACAACCGGCCGAGCAGTACTTC.

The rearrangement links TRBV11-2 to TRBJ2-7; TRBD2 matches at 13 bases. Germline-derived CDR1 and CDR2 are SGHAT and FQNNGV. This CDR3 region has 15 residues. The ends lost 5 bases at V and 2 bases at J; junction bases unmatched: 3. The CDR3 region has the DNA TGTGCCAGCAGCCGACTAGCGGGGGGCGCCTACGAGCAGTACTTC. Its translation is CASSRLAGGAYEQYF.

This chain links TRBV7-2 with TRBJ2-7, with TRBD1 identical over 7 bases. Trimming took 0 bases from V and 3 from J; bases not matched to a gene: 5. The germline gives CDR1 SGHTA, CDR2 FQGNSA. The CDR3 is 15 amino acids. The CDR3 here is CASSLARQGGYEQYF. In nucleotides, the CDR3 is TGTGCCAGCAGCTTAGCGAGACAGGGCGGCTACGAGCAGTACTTC.

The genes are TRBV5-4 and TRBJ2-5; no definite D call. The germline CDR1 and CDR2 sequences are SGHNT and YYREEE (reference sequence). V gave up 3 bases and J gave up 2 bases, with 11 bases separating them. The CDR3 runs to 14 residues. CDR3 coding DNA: TGTGCCAGCAGCTCGGTCGGCCAGCAAGAGACCCAGTACTTC. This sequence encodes CASSSVGQQETQYF.

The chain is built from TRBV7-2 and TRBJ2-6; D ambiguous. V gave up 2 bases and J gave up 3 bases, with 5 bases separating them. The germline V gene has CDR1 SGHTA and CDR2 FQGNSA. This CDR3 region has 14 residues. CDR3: CASSLPSGANVLTF. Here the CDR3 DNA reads TGTGCCAGCAGCTTACCTAGTGGGGCCAACGTCCTGACTTTC.

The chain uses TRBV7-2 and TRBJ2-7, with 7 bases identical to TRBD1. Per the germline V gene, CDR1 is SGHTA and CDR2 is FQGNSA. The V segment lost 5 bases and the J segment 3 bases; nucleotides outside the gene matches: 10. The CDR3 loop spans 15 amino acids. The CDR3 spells CASSKLRGKNYEQYF. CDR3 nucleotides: TGTGCCAGCAGCAAACTCAGGGGGAAGAACTACGAGCAGTACTTC.

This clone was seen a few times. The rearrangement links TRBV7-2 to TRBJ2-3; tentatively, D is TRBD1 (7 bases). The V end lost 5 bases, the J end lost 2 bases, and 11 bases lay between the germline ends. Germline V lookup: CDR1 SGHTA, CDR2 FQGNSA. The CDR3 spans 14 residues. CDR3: CASSLRGATDTQYF. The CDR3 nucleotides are TGTGCCAGCAGCCTCAGGGGGGCCACAGATACGCAGTATTTT.

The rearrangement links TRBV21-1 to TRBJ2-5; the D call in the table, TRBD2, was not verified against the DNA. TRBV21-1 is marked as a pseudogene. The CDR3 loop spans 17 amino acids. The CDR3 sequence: CASSKGREGGGQETQYF. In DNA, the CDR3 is TGTGCCAGCAGCAAAGGCAGGGAGGGGGGAGGCCAAGAGACCCAGTACTTC.

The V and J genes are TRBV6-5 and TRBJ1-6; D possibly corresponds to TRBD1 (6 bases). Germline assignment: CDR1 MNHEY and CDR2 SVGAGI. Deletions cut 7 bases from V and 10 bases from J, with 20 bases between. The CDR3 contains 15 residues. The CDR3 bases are TGTGCCAGCATTCAACGGGGGGGCGCAGGGTCACCCCTCCACTTT. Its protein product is CASIQRGGAGSPLHF.

CDR3 protein: CASSQDRNTLNTEAFF. The DNA of the CDR3 is TGCGCCAGCAGCCAAGATAGAAACACATTGAACACTGAAGCTTTCTTT. This chain connects TRBV4-3 to TRBJ1-1; D is ambiguous. CDR1 is LGHNA, CDR2 YSLEER, per germline. Trimming removed 0 bases from V and 0 bases from J, with 11 bases in between. This CDR3 has 16 residues.

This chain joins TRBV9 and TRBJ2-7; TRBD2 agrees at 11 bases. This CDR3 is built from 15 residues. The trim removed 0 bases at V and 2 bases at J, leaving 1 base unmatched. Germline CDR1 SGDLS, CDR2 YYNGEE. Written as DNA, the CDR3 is TGTGCCAGCAGCGTAGTAGCGGGAGGGCCCTACGAGCAGTACTTC. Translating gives CASSVVAGGPYEQYF.

CDR3 sequence reads: CSASGGNTGELFF. DNA for the CDR3: TGCAGTGCTAGTGGCGGGAACACCGGGGAGCTGTTTTTT. The V and J genes are TRBV20-1 and TRBJ2-2; no reliable D call. The germline gives CDR1 DFQATT, CDR2 SNEGSKA (reference sequence). The ends were cut back, 3 bases at V and 1 base at J, with 6 bases in the middle. The CDR3 runs to 13 residues.

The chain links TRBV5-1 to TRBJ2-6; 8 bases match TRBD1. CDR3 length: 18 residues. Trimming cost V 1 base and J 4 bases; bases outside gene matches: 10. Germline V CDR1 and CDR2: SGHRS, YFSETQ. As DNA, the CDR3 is TGCGCCAGCAGCTTGCTGTGGACAGGGAGTCCCGGGGCCAACGTCCTGACTTTC. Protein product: CASSLLWTGSPGANVLTF.

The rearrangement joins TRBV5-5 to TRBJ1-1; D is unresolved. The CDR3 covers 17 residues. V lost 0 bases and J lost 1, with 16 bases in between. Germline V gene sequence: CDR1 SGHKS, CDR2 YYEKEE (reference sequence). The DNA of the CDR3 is TGTGCCAGCAGCTTGGCCCTTGAGAAAGGGCCGAACACTGAAGCTTTCTTT. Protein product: CASSLALEKGPNTEAFF.

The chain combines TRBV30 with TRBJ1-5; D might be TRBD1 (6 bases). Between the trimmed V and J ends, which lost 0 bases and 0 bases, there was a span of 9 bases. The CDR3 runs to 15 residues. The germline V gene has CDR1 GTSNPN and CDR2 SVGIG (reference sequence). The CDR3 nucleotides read TGTGCCTGGAGTGTGGGGGGGCTTAGCAATCAGCCCCAGCATTTT. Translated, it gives CAWSVGGLSNQPQHF.

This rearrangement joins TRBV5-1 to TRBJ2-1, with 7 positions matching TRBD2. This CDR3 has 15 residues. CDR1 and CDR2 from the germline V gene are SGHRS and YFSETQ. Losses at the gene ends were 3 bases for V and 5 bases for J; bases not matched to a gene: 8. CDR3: CASSSRTSNDNEQFF. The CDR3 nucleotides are TGCGCCAGCAGCTCCCGGACTAGTAACGACAATGAGCAGTTCTTC.

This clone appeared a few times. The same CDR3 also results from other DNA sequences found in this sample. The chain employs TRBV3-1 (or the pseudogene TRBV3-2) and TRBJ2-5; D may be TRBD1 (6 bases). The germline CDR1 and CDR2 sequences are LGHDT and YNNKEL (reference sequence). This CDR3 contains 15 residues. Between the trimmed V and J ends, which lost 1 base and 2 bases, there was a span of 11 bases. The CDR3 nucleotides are TGTGCCAGCAGCCAAGTAACAGGGTCACAAGAGACCCAGTACTTC. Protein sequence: CASSQVTGSQETQYF.

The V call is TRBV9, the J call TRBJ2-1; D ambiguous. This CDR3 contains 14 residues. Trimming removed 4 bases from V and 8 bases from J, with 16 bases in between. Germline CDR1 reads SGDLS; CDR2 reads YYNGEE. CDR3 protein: CASSPFRLGDEQFF. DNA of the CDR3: TGTGCCAGCAGCCCTTTTCGGCTGGGCGATGAGCAGTTCTTC.

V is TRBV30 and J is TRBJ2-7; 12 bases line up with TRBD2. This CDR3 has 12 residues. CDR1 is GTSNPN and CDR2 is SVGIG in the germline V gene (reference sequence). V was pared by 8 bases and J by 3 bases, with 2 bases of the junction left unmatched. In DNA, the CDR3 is TGTGCCATGACTAGCGGGGGCTACGAGCAGTACTTC. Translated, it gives CAMTSGGYEQYF.

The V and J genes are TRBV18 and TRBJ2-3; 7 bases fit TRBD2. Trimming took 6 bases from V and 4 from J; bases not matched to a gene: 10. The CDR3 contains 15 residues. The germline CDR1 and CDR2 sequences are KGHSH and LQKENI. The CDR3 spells CASSPWEGWADTQYF. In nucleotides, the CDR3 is TGTGCCAGCTCCCCCTGGGAGGGATGGGCAGATACGCAGTATTTT.

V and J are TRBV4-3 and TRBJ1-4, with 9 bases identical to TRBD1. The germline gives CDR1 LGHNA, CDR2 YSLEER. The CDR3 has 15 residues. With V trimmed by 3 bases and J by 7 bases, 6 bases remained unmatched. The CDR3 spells CASSHLTGGGEKLFF. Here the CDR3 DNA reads TGCGCCAGCAGCCACCTGACAGGGGGAGGTGAAAAACTGTTTTTT.